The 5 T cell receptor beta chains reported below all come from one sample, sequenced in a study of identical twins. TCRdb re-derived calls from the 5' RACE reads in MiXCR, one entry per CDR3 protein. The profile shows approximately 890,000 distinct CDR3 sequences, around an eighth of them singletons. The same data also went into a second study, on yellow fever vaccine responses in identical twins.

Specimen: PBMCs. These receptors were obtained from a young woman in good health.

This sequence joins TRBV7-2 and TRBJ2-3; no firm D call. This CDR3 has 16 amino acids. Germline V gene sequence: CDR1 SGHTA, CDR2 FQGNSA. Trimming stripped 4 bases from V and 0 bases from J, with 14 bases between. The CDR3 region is CASSSWAGPSTDTQYF. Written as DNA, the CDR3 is TGTGCCAGCAGCTCCTGGGCTGGACCTAGCACAGATACGCAGTATTTT.

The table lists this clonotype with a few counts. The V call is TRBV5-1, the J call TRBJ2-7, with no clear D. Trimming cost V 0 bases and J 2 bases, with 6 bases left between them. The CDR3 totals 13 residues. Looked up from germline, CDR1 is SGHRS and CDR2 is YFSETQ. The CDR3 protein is CASSLEVTYEQYF. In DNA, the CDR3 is TGCGCCAGCAGCTTGGAGGTCACCTACGAGCAGTACTTC.

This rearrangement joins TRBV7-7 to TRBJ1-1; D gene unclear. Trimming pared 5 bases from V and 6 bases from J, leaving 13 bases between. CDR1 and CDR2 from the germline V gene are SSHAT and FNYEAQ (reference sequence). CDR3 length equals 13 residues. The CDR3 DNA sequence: TGTGCCAGCAGCCCCTCTGCGGGCGCTGAAGCTTTCTTT. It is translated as CASSPSAGAEAFF.

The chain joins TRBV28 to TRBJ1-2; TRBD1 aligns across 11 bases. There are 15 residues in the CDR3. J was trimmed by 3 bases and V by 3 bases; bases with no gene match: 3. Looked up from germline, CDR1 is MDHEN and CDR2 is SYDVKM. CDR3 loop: CASSFQGQGDYGYTF. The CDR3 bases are TGTGCCAGCAGTTTCCAGGGACAGGGGGACTATGGCTACACCTTC.

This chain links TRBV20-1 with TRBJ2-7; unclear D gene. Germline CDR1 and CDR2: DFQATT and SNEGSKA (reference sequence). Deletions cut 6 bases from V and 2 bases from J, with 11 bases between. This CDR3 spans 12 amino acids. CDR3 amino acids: CSATTSTYEQYF. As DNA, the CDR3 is TGCAGTGCAACGACATCAACCTACGAGCAGTACTTC.